These 16 T cell receptor beta chains came from one sample sequenced in a study of PD-1 blockade in classical Hodgkin lymphoma (dated by TCRdb to about 2020). According to the study, the label for this sample's time point signals: cycle 1 day 1 (C1D1), immediately before nivolumab initiation. Every trial patient had relapsed after autologous stem cell transplantation, and cohorts A, B and C differed in prior brentuximab vedotin exposure. Receptor amplification or capture employed the immunoSEQ multiplex PCR assay. Imported from immuneACCESS, the table was reduced by TCRdb to in-frame sequences with V and J called. These copies leave out some clones; in studies compared against another copy, an unresolved V gene accounts for under half, and the cause of the remainder is not known. This sample has 45,000 to 55,000 clones in its table, and roughly 80% of those were observed once. The ten most abundant clones make up about 15% of the sample.

The sample consisted of peripheral blood mononuclear cells (PBMCs), taken at baseline. Every receptor here comes from a human donor with classical Hodgkin lymphoma.

The J gene is TRBJ2-7, the V gene TRBV10-3; D might be TRBD1 (6 bases). The CDR3 has 13 residues. Trimming cost V 9 bases and J 2 bases, with 14 bases left between them. The germline V gene encodes CDR1 ENHRY and CDR2 SYGVKD. CDR3 amino acids: CAIRQDTTYEQYV. The CDR3, as DNA: TGTGCCATTCGACAGGATACTACCTACGAGCAGTACGTC.

The chain recombines TRBV7-9 with TRBJ1-1; 9 positions match TRBD1. The V segment lost 5 bases and the J segment 5 bases; nucleotides outside the gene matches: 3. Germline CDR1 is SEHNR and CDR2 is FQNEAQ (reference sequence). This CDR3 comprises 13 residues. CDR3 nucleotide sequence: TGTGCCAGCAGCGCCGACAGGGGGACTGAAGCTTTCTTT. It yields the protein CASSADRGTEAFF.

The rearrangement links TRBV9 to TRBJ2-5; no clear D. CDR3 length: 14 residues. Trimming left V 0 bases short and J 10 bases short, with 16 bases between. Germline V gives CDR1 SGDLS, CDR2 YYNGEE. In DNA, the CDR3 is TGTGCCAGCAGCGTAGATGGCGCGTCAATGGACCAGTACTTC. It yields the protein CASSVDGASMDQYF.

This clone was seen a few times. The chain uses TRBV7-2 and TRBJ2-7; 12 bases are shared with TRBD2. The V and J ends lost 2 bases and 7 bases, in that order; junction bases with no gene match: 6. The V gene's germline CDR1 is SGHTA and CDR2 FQGNSA. The CDR3 contains 15 residues. The DNA for the CDR3 is TGTGCCAGCAGCTTAAATACTAGCGGGAGGAGTGAGCAGTACGTC. Translation: CASSLNTSGRSEQYV.

V usage is TRBV2 and J usage is TRBJ2-5, with TRBD2 identical over 9 bases. The CDR3 spans 13 residues. After removal of 7 bases from V and 5 bases from J, the junction contained 5 bases not matched to a gene. Germline-derived CDR1 and CDR2 are SNHLY and FYNNEI. Here the CDR3 reads CASTNSGSETQYF. The CDR3 DNA reads as TGTGCCAGCACAAATAGCGGGAGTGAGACCCAGTACTTC. The variable domain in full, with the rest retrieved from reference TRBV2 and TRBJ2-5, is EPEVTQTPSHQVTQMGQEVILRCVPISNHLYFYWYRQILGQKVEFLVSFYNNEISEKSEIFDDQFSVERPDGSNFTLKIRSTKLEDSAMYFCASTNSGSETQYFGPGTRLLVL.

This chain connects TRBV19 to TRBJ1-2; 7 bases are shared with TRBD1. The CDR3 length is 15 residues. Unmatched junction bases numbered 5, after V lost 4 bases and J lost 0 bases. CDR1 LNHDA and CDR2 SQIVND come from the germline V gene (reference sequence). The CDR3 protein is CASSRTGLANYGYTF. The CDR3 DNA sequence: TGTGCCAGTAGTAGGACAGGACTAGCTAACTATGGCTACACCTTC.

The CDR3 spells CASSLGGLLAKNIQYF. Written as DNA, the CDR3 is TGTGCCAGCAGCTTAGGAGGCTTGCTAGCCAAAAACATTCAGTACTTC. This chain uses TRBV13 with TRBJ2-4; D unclear. The CDR3 has 16 amino acids. From germline, CDR1 is PRHDT and CDR2 FYEKMQ (reference sequence). V was trimmed by 0 bases and J by 0 bases, leaving 9 bases between them.

The chain is built from TRBV29-1 and TRBJ2-1, with D unresolved. The CDR3 totals 13 residues. V gave up 3 bases and J gave up 1 base, with 7 bases separating them. Germline V gene data show CDR1 as SQVTM and CDR2 as ANQGSEA. The DNA for the CDR3 is TGCAGCGTTGAGGAGAATTCCTACAATGAGCAGTTCTTC. Its protein product is CSVEENSYNEQFF.

This chain links TRBV7-2 with TRBJ2-1; D is uncertain. The CDR3 has 13 amino acids. Germline CDR1 reads SGHTA; CDR2 reads FQGNSA. V was cut by 4 bases and J by 7 bases, with 11 bases left in between. CDR3 coding DNA: TGTGCCAGCAGCTCATCGAGACAAAATGAGCAGTTCTTC. This encodes CASSSSRQNEQFF.

The gene calls are TRBV4-1 and TRBJ2-3, with D possibly being TRBD2 (5 bases). This CDR3 contains 14 residues. The germline V gene has CDR1 MGHRA and CDR2 YSYEKL. Between the trimmed V and J ends, which lost 0 bases and 4 bases, there was a span of 8 bases. The DNA of the CDR3 is TGCGCCAGCAGCCAAGAACTAGTCCCAGATACGCAGTATTTT. Protein product: CASSQELVPDTQYF.

V is TRBV9 and J is TRBJ2-1; D is ambiguous. Deletions cut 3 bases from V and 7 bases from J, with 8 bases between. CDR1 and CDR2 from the germline V gene are SGDLS and YYNGEE. The CDR3 totals 12 residues. DNA for the CDR3: TGTGCCAGCAGCGCCGGGTGGAATGAGCAGTTCTTC. This translates into CASSAGWNEQFF.

This sequence joins TRBV27 and TRBJ1-1, with TRBD1 as a possible D gene (5 bases). The CDR3 has 14 amino acids. With 3 bases removed from V and 0 bases from J, the gap between germline ends came to 8 bases. Germline V CDR1 and CDR2: MNHEY, SMNVEV (reference sequence). The CDR3: CASSFTGLNTEAFF. CDR3 nucleotides: TGTGCCAGCAGTTTCACAGGTTTGAACACTGAAGCTTTCTTT.

A single count supports this clone. The V call is TRBV9, the J call TRBJ2-1; D remains ambiguous. Germline assignment: CDR1 SGDLS and CDR2 YYNGEE. Deletions cut 3 bases from V and 2 bases from J, with 6 bases between. This CDR3 region has 13 residues. The CDR3 sequence: CASSAPAYNEQFF. CDR3 DNA sequence: TGTGCCAGCAGCGCCCCAGCCTACAATGAGCAGTTCTTC.

This chain joins TRBV7-2 and TRBJ2-5; possible D gene TRBD2, 5 bases. Between the trimmed V and J ends, which lost 1 base and 1 base, there was a span of 10 bases. CDR1 SGHTA and CDR2 FQGNSA come from the germline V gene. The CDR3 is 15 residues long. The CDR3 DNA reads as TGTGCCAGCAGCTTAGTTCTGCGGGCCCAAGAGACCCAGTACTTC. This sequence encodes CASSLVLRAQETQYF.

The V gene is TRBV6-6, the J gene TRBJ1-1; D gene uncertain. V was cut by 5 bases and J by 4 bases, with 11 bases left in between. This CDR3 has 13 amino acids. Germline CDR1 MNHNY, CDR2 SVGAGI (reference sequence). The CDR3 nucleotides read TGTGCCAGCAGTCTCGGACTAGGCACTGAAGCTTTCTTT. Translating it yields CASSLGLGTEAFF.

The chain couples TRBV7-2 to TRBJ1-2, with TRBD1 matching over 11 bases. The CDR3 totals 13 residues. J was trimmed by 8 bases and V by 5 bases; bases with no gene match: 4. Germline V gene lookup returns CDR1 SGHTA and CDR2 FQGNSA. This CDR3 reads CASSPGQGEGYTF. CDR3 sequence (DNA): TGTGCCAGCAGCCCGGGACAGGGGGAAGGCTACACCTTC.